This TCR beta chain was identified during a study of neurological immune-mediated disorders. Overall study findings and caveats: The greatest TCR clonal expansion occurred in HTLV-1-associated myelopathy and the least in multiple sclerosis, which fell below healthy controls.

The team produced cDNA through 5'RACE using 10-nucleotide random UMIs. Each CDR3 protein is one row after TCRdb ran MiXCR on the 5' RACE reads. Of 45,000 to 65,000 distinct CDR3 sequences listed, approximately 8.4% are singletons. Described time point: longitudinal time-point 3. This clonotype was counted many times. Its matching antigen is unknown. Sample: PBMCs. The receptor's source is a woman aged 40-49 years in good health.

CDR3 nucleotide sequence: TGCAGCGTCGCACAGCTGGCAGATACGCAGTATTTT. It codes for CSVAQLADTQYF. This chain connects TRBV29-1 to TRBJ2-3, with D uncertain. The CDR3 is 12 amino acids. CDR1 and CDR2 from the germline V gene are SQVTM and ANQGSEA. The V and J ends lost 6 bases and 4 bases respectively, with 11 bases between them.